The sequence of this T cell receptor (beta chain) was determined in a study of cytomegalovirus exposure and HLA in healthy donors. General study results and limits: Presence/absence analyses rested on an assumption that sequencing depth was roughly uniform across donors. Later analysis revealed greater clonal expansion in HLA-associated TCR beta chains than in equally common others. Apart from CMV serostatus, no immune exposure information was available. A link between a missense DCLRE1C variant and TCR beta V- and J-gene trimming emerged from a later analysis.

Germline V CDR1 and CDR2: MDHEN, SYDVKM. The CDR3 covers 17 residues. J was trimmed by 2 bases and V by 5 bases; bases with no gene match: 10. The PCR ran on 60 Vbeta and 13 Jbeta primers. The data were produced by immunoSEQ multiplex PCR, yet TCRdb's version contains in-frame clones alone and is incomplete. Of roughly 130,000 clones detected, roughly 70% appear once; the ten largest clones hold more than 3.5%. Remarks on this clone: Its antigen is not known.

The chain links TRBV28 to TRBJ2-4, with 9 bases identical to TRBD1. What was sequenced was PBMCs. The sequence derives from a man aged 18 to 30 in good health and CMV-seropositive. The CDR3 spells CASSPLTGTGSKNIQYF. DNA of the CDR3: TGTGCCAGCAGTCCCCTCACCGGGACAGGGTCCAAAAACATTCAGTACTTC.